Each of the 29 T cell receptor beta chains below was sequenced from the same sample in a study of Graves' ophthalmopathy and Graves' hyperthyroidism. From RNA, the CDR3 regions of TCR beta chains were amplified and sequenced. First-round RT-PCR relied on HTBI primers, and a second-round multiplex PCR came next. MiXCR, run by TCRdb on the multiplex PCR reads, gives a single entry per CDR3 protein. The data hold some 380,000 distinct CDR3 sequences, with approximately 15% observed a single time. Sequenced input: peripheral blood. These receptors originate from a woman aged 18-29 years with stable Graves' hyperthyroidism.

Judged by abundance, this clonotype is medium-sized. The chain has TRBV6-5 and TRBJ2-7, with 8 bases identical to TRBD2. Per germline, CDR1 MNHEY and CDR2 SVGAGI. V shed 8 bases, J shed 4 bases, and the junction held 7 bases outside the gene matches. This CDR3 contains 13 residues. The CDR3, as DNA: TGTGCCAGCCGGGGGGGTTTTCGTTACGAGCAGTACTTC. Translating gives CASRGGFRYEQYF.

This clonotype was counted at least ten times. V is TRBV6-5 and J is TRBJ1-1; D not resolved. V lost 7 bases to trimming and J lost 0 bases, with 9 bases between them. Germline V gene sequence: CDR1 MNHEY, CDR2 SVGAGI. The CDR3 length is 13 residues. CDR3 in amino acids: CASTELMNTEAFF. The CDR3 DNA follows: TGTGCCAGCACGGAGCTTATGAACACTGAAGCTTTCTTT.

This clonotype was counted many times. The chain joins TRBV6-5 to TRBJ2-5; 10 bases agree with TRBD2. CDR1 and CDR2 from the germline V gene are MNHEY and SVGAGI. After removal of 0 bases from V and 1 base from J, the junction contained 2 bases not matched to a gene. The CDR3 totals 16 residues. This CDR3 reads CASSYSASGGQETQYF. CDR3 sequence (DNA): TGTGCCAGCAGTTACTCGGCTAGCGGGGGCCAAGAGACCCAGTACTTC.

This clonotype was seen repeatedly, ten times or more. The chain has TRBV10-3 and TRBJ1-5, with TRBD1 identical over 8 bases. Germline V gene lookup returns CDR1 ENHRY and CDR2 SYGVKD. Trimming at V came to 2 bases and at J to 2 bases, leaving 2 bases not matched to a gene. The length of the CDR3 is 15 residues. In DNA form, the CDR3 reads TGTGCCATCAGTGAGGCGACAGGGGGCAATCAGCCCCAGCATTTT. Residues: CAISEATGGNQPQHF.

This clonotype occurred many times. V is TRBV2 and J is TRBJ1-5, with D maybe TRBD1 (6 bases). Germline lookup yields CDR1 SNHLY and CDR2 FYNNEI. CDR3 size: 14 residues. V was trimmed by 3 bases and J by 4 bases, leaving 10 bases between them. The CDR3 reads CASSERGKNQPQHF. DNA for the CDR3: TGTGCCAGCAGTGAGAGGGGGAAGAATCAGCCCCAGCATTTT.

This clonotype was observed many times. This may be a read error, as it is one base from a much larger clone. The V call is TRBV10-3, the J call TRBJ2-5; D is ambiguous. The V end lost 3 bases, the J end lost 4 bases, and 0 bases lay between the germline ends. The CDR3 covers 10 residues. Germline V gives CDR1 ENHRY, CDR2 SYGVKD. The CDR3, as DNA: TGTGCCATCAGTGAAGAGACCCAGTACTTC. Translation gives CAISEETQYF.

This clonotype has ten or more counts. This chain joins TRBV12-3 or TRBV12-4 and TRBJ2-2; perhaps D is TRBD1 or TRBD2 (5 bases each). The CDR3 has 17 amino acids. Deletions cut 3 bases from V and 3 bases from J, with 17 bases between. The CDR3 region is CASSFDGIRGDTGELFF. The CDR3 nucleotides read TGTGCCAGCAGTTTCGACGGGATCCGAGGGGACACCGGGGAGCTGTTTTTT.

The sample holds many counts of this clonotype. The chain couples TRBV29-1 to TRBJ1-1; no clear D. The germline gives CDR1 SQVTM, CDR2 ANQGSEA. V lost 3 bases, J lost 3 bases, and 11 bases lay in between. This CDR3 has 13 residues. In DNA, the CDR3 is TGCAGCGTTGAGGCGGGGAGGTACACTGAAGCTTTCTTT. Translation gives CSVEAGRYTEAFF.

This clonotype was recorded many times. The chain recombines TRBV6-5 with TRBJ2-7; no clear D gene. V lost 0 bases, J lost 3 bases, and 9 bases lay in between. Per the germline V gene, CDR1 is MNHEY and CDR2 is SVGAGI. The CDR3 is 14 residues long. CDR3 sequence: CASSYSRSFYEQYF. CDR3 DNA sequence: TGTGCCAGCAGTTACTCGCGTTCCTTCTACGAGCAGTACTTC.

This clonotype has at least ten counts. V is TRBV20-1 and J is TRBJ1-2; TRBD1 aligns across 8 bases. The CDR3 extends over 15 amino acids. CDR1 DFQATT and CDR2 SNEGSKA come from the germline V gene (reference sequence). After removal of 3 bases from V and 2 bases from J, the junction contained 8 bases not matched to a gene. CDR3 coding DNA: TGCAGTGCTAGGCCTAACAGGGGGGAAAACTATGGCTACACCTTC. It yields the protein CSARPNRGENYGYTF.

This clonotype was picked up a small number of times. The chain carries TRBV15 and TRBJ1-1; D uncertain. V dropped 2 bases and J dropped 4 bases, with 17 bases sitting between them. From germline, CDR1 is LNHNV and CDR2 YYDKDF (reference sequence). This CDR3 has 16 amino acids. The CDR3 loop reads CATSRYNAWLGTEAFF. The CDR3 coding sequence is TGTGCCACCAGCAGATATAATGCATGGCTAGGCACTGAAGCTTTCTTT.

This clonotype was found many times. The chain couples TRBV5-6 to TRBJ1-5; a weak D match, TRBD1 (5 bases). CDR1 is SGHDT, CDR2 YYEEEE, per germline. Trimming shortened V by 1 base and J by 9 bases, and 11 bases separated the two germline ends. The CDR3 sequence is 13 residues long. In DNA, the CDR3 is TGTGCCAGCAGCTTGACCCCAGGGAGGCCCCAGCATTTT. Translation: CASSLTPGRPQHF.

This clonotype was counted at least ten times. The chain combines TRBV20-1 with TRBJ1-2, with D tentatively TRBD1 (5 bases). Germline-derived CDR1 and CDR2 are DFQATT and SNEGSKA (reference sequence). Trimming shortened V by 5 bases and J by 5 bases, and 18 bases separated the two germline ends. The CDR3 runs 14 residues. CDR3 region: CSALDRANGYGYTF. The CDR3 DNA sequence: TGCAGTGCTTTAGACAGAGCGAACGGGTATGGCTACACCTTC.

This clonotype has a count of ten or more. The chain recombines TRBV7-8 with TRBJ1-1; the D gene is possibly TRBD1 (5 bases). This CDR3 has 13 residues. The germline V and J ends were trimmed by 5 bases and 7 bases, with 14 bases remaining between them. CDR1 and CDR2 (germline): SGHVS, FQNEAQ. The CDR3 protein is CASSPGGHLEAFF. DNA for the CDR3: TGTGCCAGCAGCCCGGGCGGACACCTTGAAGCTTTCTTT.

Many counts were recorded for this clonotype. The CDR3 loop reads CASSVEGWETQYF. In DNA, the CDR3 is TGTGCCAGCAGTGTCGAGGGGTGGGAGACCCAGTACTTC. The V gene is TRBV6-1, the J gene TRBJ2-5; D tentatively fits TRBD1 or TRBD2 (5 bases each). CDR3 length equals 13 residues. In germline, CDR1 is MNHNS, CDR2 SASEGT. V lost 4 bases and J lost 5, with 11 bases in between.

This clonotype was seen many times. The chain is built from TRBV4-1 and TRBJ2-6; D is unclear. Germline V lookup: CDR1 MGHRA, CDR2 YSYEKL. The length of the CDR3 is 15 residues. Trimming shortened V by 1 base and J by 2 bases, and 6 bases separated the two germline ends. The CDR3 region has the DNA TGCGCCAGCAGCCAAGTCCCCCCTGGGGCCAACGTCCTGACTTTC. It translates to CASSQVPPGANVLTF.

This clonotype was observed a few times. Mismatch with germline at one junction end may stem from a read error. The chain is built from TRBV5-6 and TRBJ1-5, with a tentative D call TRBD1 (5 bases). Germline V CDR1 and CDR2: SGHDT, YYEEEE. The CDR3 length is 15 residues. The CDR3 loop is CASSVSGTHVGPQRF. The CDR3 nucleotides read TGTGCCAGCAGCGTATCCGGGACGCATGTAGGGCCCCAGCGTTTT.

This clonotype was seen ten or more times. The chain carries TRBV18 and TRBJ2-7; 9 bases match TRBD1. Trimming at V came to 4 bases and at J to 5 bases, leaving 6 bases not matched to a gene. Per the germline V gene, CDR1 is KGHSH and CDR2 is LQKENI. This CDR3 region has 14 residues. The CDR3 DNA reads as TGTGCCAGCTCACTACAGGGACAGGGCCACGAGCAGTACTTC. It encodes CASSLQGQGHEQYF.

This chain links TRBV5-1 with TRBJ1-2, with 9 positions matching TRBD1. The V segment lost 0 bases and the J segment 7 bases; nucleotides outside the gene matches: 1. The CDR3 contains 13 residues. The germline gives CDR1 SGHRS, CDR2 YFSETQ. CDR3 residues: CASSLETGGGYTF. The CDR3, as DNA: TGCGCCAGCAGCTTGGAGACAGGGGGTGGCTACACCTTC.

Many counts were recorded for this clonotype. This chain connects TRBV19 to TRBJ1-1; TRBD1 agrees at 7 bases. This CDR3 is 12 amino acids long. With 7 bases clipped from V and 5 bases from J, the junction kept 4 bases outside the gene matches. Germline V gene data show CDR1 as LNHDA and CDR2 as SQIVND (reference sequence). The CDR3 DNA sequence: TGTGCCAGTACCGACAGGGTTACTGAAGCTTTCTTT. Its protein is CASTDRVTEAFF.

At least ten counts were recorded for this clonotype. The chain links TRBV27 to TRBJ2-5; 7 bases are shared with TRBD1. V gave up 2 bases and J gave up 3 bases; unmatched junction bases: 15. Per germline, CDR1 MNHEY and CDR2 SMNVEV (reference sequence). CDR3 length: 18 amino acids. CDR3: CASSLRTGESRAKETQYF. For the CDR3, the DNA is TGTGCCAGCAGTTTAAGGACAGGAGAAAGTAGAGCCAAAGAGACCCAGTACTTC.

There are many counts of this clonotype. This sequence joins TRBV7-9 and TRBJ1-1, with D hard to call. CDR3 size: 14 residues. Germline CDR1 and CDR2: SEHNR and FQNEAQ (reference sequence). Trimming left V 6 bases short and J 2 bases short, with 13 bases between. The CDR3 sequence: CASRRYGENTEAFF. CDR3 sequence (DNA): TGTGCCAGCAGACGATACGGGGAAAACACTGAAGCTTTCTTT.

In its sample, this clonotype was seen a few times. The chain couples TRBV3-1 to TRBJ1-1; TRBD1 might be the D (5 bases). The CDR3 covers 12 residues. The V and J ends lost 4 bases and 11 bases respectively, with 14 bases between them. Germline assignment: CDR1 LGHDT and CDR2 YNNKEL (reference sequence). CDR3 residues: CASSLLGRQAFF. The CDR3 coding sequence is TGTGCCAGCAGCCTTTTGGGGCGGCAGGCTTTCTTT. The full variable domain, rest sourced from reference TRBV3-1 and TRBJ1-1, is DTAVSQTPKYLVTQMGNDKSIKCEQNLGHDTMYWYKQDSKKFLKIMFSYNNKELIINETVPNRFSPKSPDKAHLNLHINSLELGDSAVYFCASSLLGRQAFFGQGTRLTVV.

The CDR3 DNA is TGTGCCAGCAGTTTAGGTCTGGGGGGCTATGGCTACACCTTC. This translates into CASSLGLGGYGYTF. The V call is TRBV28, the J call TRBJ1-2; a possible D gene is TRBD1 (5 bases). The V and J ends lost 2 bases and 4 bases respectively, with 11 bases between them. Germline CDR1 reads MDHEN; CDR2 reads SYDVKM. CDR3 length equals 14 residues.

In this sample, this clonotype turned up many times. The chain uses TRBV7-8 and TRBJ1-2; D is undetermined. Trimming took off 1 base at V and 4 bases at J, with 13 bases between the two ends. This CDR3 is 15 amino acids long. Germline CDR1 is SGHVS and CDR2 is FQNEAQ. CDR3 protein: CASSLDSGSTYGYTF. CDR3 nucleotides: TGTGCCAGCAGCTTAGATTCGGGATCCACCTATGGCTACACCTTC.

This clonotype was picked up many times. This may be a read error, as it is one base from a much larger clone. The CDR3, as DNA: TGTGCCAGCAGTTTTCAAGGGTCGTACACTGAAGCTTTCTTT. Translated: CASSFQGSYTEAFF. The V gene is TRBV12-3 or TRBV12-4, the J gene TRBJ1-1; no reliable D call. V lost 3 bases to trimming and J lost 3 bases, with 11 bases between them. There are 14 residues in the CDR3.

The sample holds many counts of this clonotype. The chain joins TRBV24-1 to TRBJ2-5; weak D call: TRBD1 (5 bases). The V gene's germline CDR1 is KGHDR and CDR2 SFDVKD. The CDR3 spans 16 residues. V gave up 5 bases and J gave up 2 bases, with 17 bases separating them. In DNA form, the CDR3 reads TGTGCCACCAGTGTGATGGCGGCGAGACAGCAAGAGACCCAGTACTTC. Protein sequence: CATSVMAARQQETQYF.

About this clonotype itself: A read error may produce the germline difference seen at one junction end. The J gene is TRBJ1-1, the V gene TRBV9; D unclear. Germline CDR1 is SGDLS and CDR2 is YYNGEE. This CDR3 has 15 residues. The CDR3 loop reads CASSVEGSLNTGAFF. CDR3 sequence (DNA): TGTGCCAGCAGCGTAGAGGGCAGTTTGAACACTGGAGCTTTCTTT.

A few counts support this clonotype. J is TRBJ2-2 and V is TRBV29-1, with TRBD2 as a possible D gene (6 bases). Trimming cost V 4 bases and J 7 bases, with 16 bases left between them. Per germline, CDR1 SQVTM and CDR2 ANQGSEA. This CDR3 region has 14 residues. DNA of the CDR3: TGCAGCGTTGGGCGGGGAATCGGAAACGGGGAGCTGTTTTTT. This sequence encodes CSVGRGIGNGELFF.